This TCR beta chain was identified during a study of vaccination effects on CD4 cells after COVID-19. Notes on the study in general: The authors studied few convalescent patients and collected no early post-infection timepoints.

Viral peptide pools were used in the ViraFEST assay to expand antigen-specific CD4+ T cells, and sequencing came afterward. Culture lasted about ten days before CD4+ T cell isolation. Nobody among the vaccine recipients had prior SARS-CoV-2 infection (nucleocapsid antibodies were negative). Each well held 1.5 million to 2.5 million PBMC cultured with around 9.2 ug/ml peptides and around 11 IU/ml IL-2. IL-2 medium took the place of half the medium on both days 3 and 7. Profiling relied on immunoSEQ multiplex PCR, and the TCRdb table lists in-frame clones only, not all of them. The sample contains 30,000 to 35,000 clones, around 70% of which appear only once. The length of the CDR3 is 13 residues. Germline trimming cut 4 bases from V and 4 bases from J; bases unmatched to any gene: 5. Germline-derived CDR1 and CDR2 are GTSNPN and SVGIG (reference sequence). In regard to this clone: The antigen remains undetermined.

The sequencing here drew on CD4+ T cells from PBMCs cultured with HCoV-229E spike peptides, taken before COVID-19 vaccination. The rearrangement links TRBV30 to TRBJ1-2; 8 bases fit TRBD1. The source is a human donor who received a COVID-19 vaccine. The CDR3 protein is CAWTRGQGYGYTF. As DNA, the CDR3 is TGTGCCTGGACCAGGGGGCAGGGCTATGGCTACACCTTC.